A single sample gave rise to the 30 T cell receptor beta chains below, sequenced in a study of blood T cell repertoires in COVID-19. Clones were sequenced by immunoSEQ multiplex PCR, and TCRdb holds only the in-frame ones, with some missing. Here the sample spans roughly 120,000 clones, 70% to 85% being singletons. Sequenced: peripheral blood. The source of these receptors is a woman between 55 and 75 years old with acute or convalescent COVID-19.

The sample holds one count of this clone. V is TRBV7-2 and J is TRBJ2-1; possibly TRBD2 for D (7 bases). The V gene's germline CDR1 is SGHTA and CDR2 FQGNSA. This CDR3 comprises 16 residues. Trimming removed 2 bases from V and 4 bases from J, with 15 bases in between. The CDR3 nucleotides are TGTGCCAGCAGCTTATATGGGGGGGCAGGTTACAATGAGCAGTTCTTC. Amino acid sequence: CASSLYGGAGYNEQFF.

This chain links TRBV19 with TRBJ1-5; TRBD1 matches 8 bases. CDR1 is LNHDA, CDR2 SQIVND, per germline (reference sequence). This CDR3 comprises 13 residues. Trimming removed 6 bases from V and 7 bases from J; junction bases left unmatched: 5. The CDR3 here is CASRGQGGQPQHF. The DNA of the CDR3 is TGTGCCAGTAGAGGACAGGGCGGGCAGCCCCAGCATTTT.

V is TRBV5-1 and J is TRBJ1-1; the D gene is possibly TRBD1 (5 bases). CDR1 SGHRS and CDR2 YFSETQ come from the germline V gene. The CDR3 loop spans 16 amino acids. Trimming removed 4 bases from V and 3 bases from J, with 19 bases in between. The CDR3 spells CASSEQGTAGHTEAFF. CDR3 DNA sequence: TGCGCCAGCAGCGAGCAGGGTACGGCGGGGCACACTGAAGCTTTCTTT.

The sample holds one count of this clone. The V and J genes are TRBV10-3 and TRBJ2-7; maybe TRBD1 (6 bases). Germline V gene data show CDR1 as ENHRY and CDR2 as SYGVKD. The CDR3 contains 15 residues. Trimming pared 4 bases from V and 0 bases from J, leaving 13 bases between. Here the CDR3 DNA reads TGTGCCATCAGTGCTAATAGGGGGATCTCCTACGAGCAGTACTTC. Translated, it gives CAISANRGISYEQYF.

This clone was found once. The V gene is TRBV24-1, the J gene TRBJ2-3, with D unclear. CDR1 is KGHDR, CDR2 SFDVKD, per germline. This CDR3 region has 13 residues. V was cut by 6 bases and J by 0 bases, with 6 bases left in between. The CDR3 nucleotides read TGTGCCACCAGTTCCGTCAGCACAGATACGCAGTATTTT. Amino acids: CATSSVSTDTQYF.

This rearrangement joins TRBV6-2 or TRBV6-3 to TRBJ1-6; D uncertain. The CDR3 contains 13 residues. Trimming removed 2 bases from V and 5 bases from J, with 4 bases in between. Germline V CDR1 and CDR2: MNHEY, SVGEGT. DNA for the CDR3: TGTGCCAGCAGTTACCGGGATAATTCACCCCTCCACTTT. It encodes CASSYRDNSPLHF.

This chain connects TRBV2 to TRBJ1-2; the D gene is possibly TRBD1 (5 bases). Germline CDR1 is SNHLY and CDR2 is FYNNEI. This CDR3 contains 13 residues. V dropped 3 bases and J dropped 7 bases, with 12 bases sitting between them. The CDR3: CASSDSGLRGYTF. The CDR3 coding sequence is TGTGCCAGCAGTGATTCAGGGCTGCGTGGCTACACCTTC.

This chain connects TRBV4-2 to TRBJ2-2; 8 nucleotides match TRBD1. The length of the CDR3 is 15 residues. V was clipped by 7 bases and J by 1 base; unmatched bases: 5. The V gene's germline CDR1 is LGHNA and CDR2 YNFKEQ. The CDR3 spells CASTGQGMNTGELFF. The CDR3 DNA reads as TGTGCCAGCACAGGACAGGGCATGAACACCGGGGAGCTGTTTTTT.

The V gene is TRBV11-2, the J gene TRBJ1-6; 11 bases map to TRBD1. The CDR3 spans 14 residues. Per germline, CDR1 SGHAT and CDR2 FQNNGV. After removal of 5 bases from V and 8 bases from J, the junction contained 2 bases not matched to a gene. The CDR3 spells CASSRTGGDSPLHF. CDR3 coding DNA: TGTGCCAGCAGCCGGACAGGGGGCGATTCACCCCTCCACTTT.

V is TRBV11-2 and J is TRBJ1-6; unclear D gene. CDR1 SGHAT and CDR2 FQNNGV come from the germline V gene. This CDR3 contains 16 residues. V dropped 6 bases and J dropped 10 bases, with 22 bases sitting between them. In DNA, the CDR3 is TGTGCCAGCAGTTCCTCGGTCGAAGCGCCACGATCACCCCTCCACTTT. This encodes CASSSSVEAPRSPLHF.

V usage is TRBV3-1 (or the pseudogene TRBV3-2) and J usage is TRBJ1-6, with TRBD1 matching over 7 bases. The CDR3 covers 16 residues. Germline V gene data show CDR1 as LGHDT and CDR2 as YNNKEL (reference sequence). Trimming took 4 bases from V and 4 from J; bases not matched to a gene: 7. The CDR3 sequence: CASSPTGTAYNSPLHF. In nucleotides, the CDR3 is TGTGCCAGCAGCCCTACCGGGACAGCGTATAATTCACCCCTCCACTTT.

V gene TRBV9 combines with J gene TRBJ2-5, with unresolved D. Between the trimmed V and J ends, which lost 2 bases and 5 bases, there was a span of 13 bases. The CDR3 runs 14 residues. The germline V gene has CDR1 SGDLS and CDR2 YYNGEE. The CDR3 loop is CASSVRPAGETQYF. Here the CDR3 DNA reads TGTGCCAGCAGCGTGAGACCCGCCGGGGAGACCCAGTACTTC.

The chain has TRBV12-3 or TRBV12-4 and TRBJ1-1; D remains unclear. The CDR3 consists of 11 residues. Trimming shortened V by 4 bases and J by 6 bases, and 6 bases separated the two germline ends. CDR3 in amino acids: CASSSWPEAFF. CDR3 bases: TGTGCCAGCAGTTCGTGGCCTGAAGCTTTCTTT.

Only one count was recorded for this clone. This chain connects TRBV27 to TRBJ1-5, with no clear D. Germline loops: CDR1 MNHEY, CDR2 SMNVEV (reference sequence). Trimming pared 4 bases from V and 4 bases from J, leaving 11 bases between. This CDR3 contains 14 residues. The DNA for the CDR3 is TGTGCCAGCAGTTGGGCCTCCGGAAATCAGCCCCAGCATTTT. This codes for CASSWASGNQPQHF.

The V gene is TRBV4-1, the J gene TRBJ1-1; 7 bases agree with TRBD1. Per the germline V gene, CDR1 is MGHRA and CDR2 is YSYEKL. V lost 1 base to trimming and J lost 1 base; unmatched junction nucleotides: 6. The CDR3 covers 16 residues. The CDR3 loop is CASSQGTGTANTEAFF. The CDR3 nucleotides read TGCGCCAGCAGCCAAGGAACAGGGACAGCGAACACTGAAGCTTTCTTT.

The J gene is TRBJ2-3, the V gene TRBV2; TRBD2 matches 13 bases. The V gene end was trimmed by 5 bases and the J gene end by 6 bases; junction bases not matched to a gene: 5. Germline assignment: CDR1 SNHLY and CDR2 FYNNEI. The CDR3 runs to 15 residues. The CDR3 DNA is TGTGCCAGCAGTACCGGACTAGCGGGGGTCGATACGCAGTATTTT. Translation gives CASSTGLAGVDTQYF.

This rearrangement joins TRBV9 to TRBJ2-1, with D hard to call. Germline CDR1 and CDR2: SGDLS and YYNGEE. CDR3 length: 20 residues. Trimming removed 2 bases at V and 0 bases at J, with 24 bases between. The CDR3 spells CASSVRDGSTLRSSYNEQFF. As DNA, the CDR3 is TGTGCCAGCAGCGTTCGAGACGGATCGACCCTTAGGAGCTCCTACAATGAGCAGTTCTTC.

V and J are TRBV5-1 and TRBJ1-2; D call uncertain. V shed 5 bases and J shed 2 bases, with 16 bases lying between them. Per the germline V gene, CDR1 is SGHRS and CDR2 is YFSETQ. The CDR3 loop spans 15 amino acids. This CDR3 is CASSAAAAQNYGYTF. The CDR3 nucleotides read TGCGCCAGCAGTGCGGCAGCCGCGCAAAACTATGGCTACACCTTC.

The chain joins TRBV5-1 to TRBJ1-1; TRBD1 agrees at 9 bases. The CDR3 has 17 residues. Germline V lookup: CDR1 SGHRS, CDR2 YFSETQ. V shed 0 bases, J shed 1 base, and the junction held 7 bases outside the gene matches. The CDR3, as DNA: TGCGCCAGCAGCTTGGCCCAAAGGACAGGGGCGAACACTGAAGCTTTCTTT. It yields the protein CASSLAQRTGANTEAFF.

This clone appeared a single time. V is TRBV5-1 and J is TRBJ2-7, with 8 positions matching TRBD1. The CDR3 totals 13 residues. The ends lost 8 bases at V and 4 bases at J; junction bases unmatched: 8. CDR1 SGHRS and CDR2 YFSETQ come from the germline V gene. CDR3 nucleotide sequence: TGCGCCAGATCACGGACAGGGAATTACGAGCAGTACGTC. Translating it yields CARSRTGNYEQYV.

V usage is TRBV3-1 (or the pseudogene TRBV3-2) and J usage is TRBJ1-2, with TRBD1 identical over 9 bases. With V trimmed by 4 bases and J by 4 bases, 4 bases remained unmatched. The CDR3 has 14 residues. In germline, CDR1 is LGHDT, CDR2 YNNKEL (reference sequence). The CDR3, as DNA: TGTGCCAGCAGCCGGACAGGGGACCTCTATGGCTACACCTTC. This translates into CASSRTGDLYGYTF.

The count of this clone is one. The genes are TRBV13 and TRBJ2-5, with 7 bases matching TRBD1. This CDR3 region has 15 residues. V lost 0 bases, J lost 5 bases, and 6 bases stayed unmatched. CDR1 is PRHDT, CDR2 FYEKMQ, per germline (reference sequence). The CDR3 spells CASSLGRQGPETQYF. The CDR3 bases are TGTGCCAGCAGCTTAGGCCGACAGGGTCCGGAGACCCAGTACTTC.

This rearrangement joins TRBV5-1 to TRBJ1-1, with 7 bases fitting TRBD1. This CDR3 region has 16 residues. CDR1 is SGHRS, CDR2 YFSETQ, per germline. The V segment lost 4 bases and the J segment 3 bases; nucleotides outside the gene matches: 12. The CDR3 protein is CASSLFGDRIDTEAFF. DNA for the CDR3: TGCGCCAGCAGCCTCTTCGGGGACAGAATTGACACTGAAGCTTTCTTT.

The chain uses TRBV6-5 and TRBJ1-5; 7 bases agree with TRBD1. Trimming cost V 6 bases and J 6 bases; bases outside gene matches: 8. The CDR3 spans 14 residues. Germline V lookup: CDR1 MNHEY, CDR2 SVGAGI. CDR3 sequence: CASRATGKGQPQHF. CDR3 sequence (DNA): TGTGCCAGCAGGGCGACAGGGAAGGGTCAGCCCCAGCATTTT.

This sequence joins TRBV7-2 and TRBJ2-1; TRBD1 is a possible D gene (5 bases). Trimming took off 1 base at V and 3 bases at J, with 13 bases between the two ends. The CDR3 runs to 16 residues. Germline V lookup: CDR1 SGHTA, CDR2 FQGNSA. CDR3 loop: CASSLVGRADYNEQFF. Written as DNA, the CDR3 is TGTGCCAGCAGCTTAGTTGGCAGGGCAGACTACAATGAGCAGTTCTTC.

This clone was seen more than once but under ten times. CDR3 DNA: TGTGCCAGTAGTATAGATGGGGGGACCGGGGAGCTGTTTTTT. Translated, it gives CASSIDGGTGELFF. J is TRBJ2-2 and V is TRBV19, with D possibly matching TRBD2 (6 bases). Germline lookup yields CDR1 LNHDA and CDR2 SQIVND (reference sequence). The V gene lost 0 bases and the J gene lost 5 bases, with 7 bases spanning the gap. This CDR3 spans 14 amino acids. The variable domain in full, completed from reference TRBV19 and TRBJ2-2, reads DGGITQSPKYLFRKEGQNVTLSCEQNLNHDAMYWYRQDPGQGLRLIYYSQIVNDFQKGDIAEGYSVSREKKESFPLTVTSAQKNPTAFYLCASSIDGGTGELFFGEGSRLTVL.

Only one count was recorded for this clone. The V gene is TRBV19, the J gene TRBJ2-5; 10 bases are shared with TRBD2. With V trimmed by 8 bases and J by 6 bases, 6 bases remained unmatched. Germline CDR1 is LNHDA and CDR2 is SQIVND (reference sequence). The CDR3 spans 13 residues. The CDR3 loop reads CASGAGGPKTQYF. CDR3 bases: TGTGCCAGTGGAGCGGGGGGGCCGAAGACCCAGTACTTC.

J is TRBJ2-7 and V is TRBV11-2; 9 nucleotides line up with TRBD1. Germline V gives CDR1 SGHAT, CDR2 FQNNGV. The CDR3 length is 15 residues. With 5 bases clipped from V and 4 bases from J, the junction kept 9 bases outside the gene matches. CDR3 amino acids: CASSPRRQGGYEQYF. The CDR3 DNA sequence: TGTGCCAGCAGCCCCCGAAGACAGGGGGGATACGAGCAGTACTTC.

The chain has TRBV6-5 and TRBJ2-5; 13 bases align to TRBD2. The CDR3 consists of 15 residues. CDR1 and CDR2 (germline): MNHEY, SVGAGI. The junction had 6 bases not matched to a gene; V was cut back by 6 bases and J by 5 bases. The CDR3 nucleotides read TGTGCCAGCAGCCGGACTAGCGGGGGCCGGGAGACCCAGTACTTC. It codes for CASSRTSGGRETQYF.

In regard to this clone: A read error may account for a junction end that differs from germline. This chain links TRBV18 with TRBJ1-2; 9 bases fit TRBD1. CDR3 length: 13 residues. Germline CDR1 and CDR2: KGHSH and LQKENI. CDR3 DNA sequence: TGTGCCAGCTCCCCACAGGGGGCTGAGGGCTACACCTTC. As protein: CASSPQGAEGYTF.